This record looks at one T cell receptor beta chain sequence and its context. Generated by immunoSEQ multiplex PCR, the TCRdb table keeps only in-frame clones and is missing some. The data show approximately 86,000 clones, about nine tenths seen once. The record originates from a study of control samples from healthy donors and cancer patients. Sequencing used blood. The sequence came from a man aged 30-40 years in good health.

CDR3 sequence reads: CASSLDPGPYEQYV. The CDR3 coding sequence is TGCGCCAGCAGCTTGGATCCGGGCCCCTACGAGCAGTACGTC. V usage is TRBV5-1 and J usage is TRBJ2-7; D gene ambiguous. Germline loops: CDR1 SGHRS, CDR2 YFSETQ. The CDR3 sequence is 14 residues long. V shed 0 bases and J shed 2 bases, with 9 bases lying between them.